This T cell receptor (beta chain) was observed in a study of T cell changes during pregnancy in multiple sclerosis. The assay was immunoSEQ multiplex PCR, and TCRdb's table has in-frame clones only and misses some. This repertoire shows approximately 100,000 clones, about 94% found once; its top ten account for 2.2%. This CDR3 is built from 17 residues. Trimming pared 4 bases from V and 2 bases from J, leaving 16 bases between. Germline loops: CDR1 SGHDT, CDR2 YYEEEE. Material: peripheral blood, obtained in the third trimester of pregnancy. J is TRBJ2-6 and V is TRBV5-6, with TRBD1 as a possible D gene (5 bases). The receptor was derived from a female donor with multiple sclerosis, enrolled in a pregnancy study. The CDR3: CASSPRQGLAGANVLTF. For the CDR3, the DNA is TGTGCCAGCAGCCCACGGCAGGGCCTCGCTGGGGCCAACGTCCTGACTTTC.